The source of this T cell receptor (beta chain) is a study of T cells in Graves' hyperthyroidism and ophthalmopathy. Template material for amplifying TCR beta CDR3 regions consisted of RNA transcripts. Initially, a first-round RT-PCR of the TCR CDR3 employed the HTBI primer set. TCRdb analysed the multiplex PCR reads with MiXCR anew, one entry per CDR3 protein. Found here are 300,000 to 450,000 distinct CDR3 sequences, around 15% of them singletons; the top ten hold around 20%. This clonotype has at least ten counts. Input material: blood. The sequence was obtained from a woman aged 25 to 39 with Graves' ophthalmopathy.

CDR3 sequence (DNA): TGTGCCAGCAGCTTTGGACCGGACTACGAGCAGTACTTC. Its translation is CASSFGPDYEQYF. V usage is TRBV7-3 and J usage is TRBJ2-7; D is uncertain. V lost 3 bases to trimming and J lost 3 bases, with 9 bases between them. This CDR3 contains 13 residues. The germline V gene encodes CDR1 SGHTA and CDR2 FQGTGA.